This T cell receptor (beta chain) was sequenced for a study of beta chain features in type 1 diabetes (dated by TCRdb to the late 2010s). Regarding the complete study: Mean age, gender distribution, total cell number and subset yield were not different between patients and healthy donors. A total of 107,917,701 sorted cells were examined across all samples, and RNA yield correlated strongly with the number of cells per subset. The study compared the TCRB repertoires of sorted circulating CD4+ T cell subsets in recently diagnosed type 1 diabetes patients with those in matched healthy donors. Regulatory and stem cell-like memory subsets were obtained from only 8 patients and about eight healthy donors, while naive and central memory subsets were obtained from all 30 or so donors. Overall results and qualifications from the work: Because small numbers of individuals were included in the HLA sub-analyses, any influence of HLA type on TCRB rearrangement was left unresolved. Shorter templates might have been favored by PCR, but patient and control samples were amplified and corrected together, so both groups would have been affected equally by any skew. Fewer insertions and more nucleotide deletions at VDJ recombination sites were observed in patients with type 1 diabetes, implying thymic rearrangement abnormalities. The naive, central memory and regulatory TCRB repertoires appeared to resemble one another more closely among patients than among healthy donors. In all four CD4+ subsets, TCRB CDR3 length was moderately but significantly shorter in type 1 diabetes patients. Because cDNA was sequenced instead of genomic DNA, activated cells with high expression could be over-represented, although the groups did not differ in activation or CD3 levels.

This clone showed up many times. Its antigen remains unidentified. No base qualities exist here, and no much larger clone lies one base off it. From each donor, a single peripheral blood sample of around 0.12 L on average was drawn into heparinised tubes. Naive, central memory, regulatory and stem cell-like memory CD4+ T cells were sorted on a BD FACSAria II using a panel including CD45RO, CCR7, CD25, CD127, CD95 and CD27. All sorted populations exceeded 95% purity. Right away, PBMCs were isolated by Lymphoprep density gradient centrifugation and were stained directly, with no culture step. So that batch effects would be minimized, each experiment stained and sorted samples in pairs, pairing one healthy donor with one patient. The entire isolated RNA was reverse transcribed using the High Capacity cDNA Reverse Transcription Kit, and thus expressed TCRB transcripts were sequenced. Naive, central memory and regulatory T cell samples underwent deep immunoSEQ sequencing, averaging approximately 3.5 million total reads per sample. Sorted cells were lysed in RLT buffer and RNA was extracted with DNase-treated RNeasy Micro or Mini kits, depending on cell number. To prevent cross-contamination, every cell subset was processed on its own, while patient and healthy donor samples were processed together. Using the immunoSEQ multiplex PCR, TCRB sequences were amplified from cDNA into 87-bp fragments spanning the CDR3 region. Amplicons were sequenced on the Illumina HiSeq platform. The authors processed their data as follows. Synthetic template baselines were used to correct PCR bias computationally, reads within Hamming distance 2 were collapsed together, and singletons that could not be merged were discarded. Reads were aligned to IMGT to assign V, D and J genes, CDR3 length, and insertions or deletions at six rearrangement sites. Within each subset, clonotype counts were normalized to sorted cell number, after which true diversity and Gini coefficients were computed with the tcR R package. The overlap coefficient, calculated on TCRB nucleotide sequences, was used to quantify repertoire sharing. TCRdb mirrors the immuneACCESS table, restricted to in-frame sequences. Some clones are absent from its copies; in checked studies, under half trace to an unresolved V gene, and the reason for the others is unknown. V, J and clone size were drawn from that table, and D and trimming were deduced from the DNA. A total of more than 140,000 clones appear in this sample, 9.7% of them only once. The top ten constitute about 0.6% of the sample.

In the germline V gene, CDR1 corresponds to SGHAT and CDR2 to FQNNGV. Taken from cysteine to phenylalanine, the CDR3 has 13 residues. The read is trimmed to its CDR3 DNA, 39 bases read in frame from base 1. V loses 2 bases at its end and J loses 6 bases; junction bases beyond the gene matches: 4. Sequencing used central memory CD4+ T cells from blood. This TCR came from a woman between 40 and 55 years old in good health. The rearrangement joined TRBV11-2 to TRBJ2-7; 7 bases in the middle match TRBD2. The CDR3 reads CASSLRGGSEQYF. The DNA sequence is TGTGCCAGCAGCTTACGCGGGGGAAGCGAGCAGTACTTC.